This T cell receptor beta chain was obtained from a study of T cell responses to AZD1222 COVID-19 vaccine. Clones were read by immunoSEQ multiplex PCR, and TCRdb kept only the in-frame ones, dropping some. The sample gives around 97,000 clones, roughly 91% of which show up once; 45% to 50% is in the top ten. The CDR3 is 12 amino acids. CDR1 is SGHDT and CDR2 is YYEEEE in the germline V gene. The V end lost 0 bases, the J end lost 7 bases, and 5 bases lay between the germline ends. The rearrangement links TRBV5-6 to TRBJ2-1; D is unclear. The sequences come from peripheral blood, collected on day 0 of AZD1222 vaccination. This receptor was obtained from an adult in good health. CDR3 sequence (DNA): TGTGCCAGCAGCTTGGGTCCGAATGAGCAGTTCTTC. It specifies CASSLGPNEQFF.